Given below is one T cell receptor beta chain in context. The CDR3 runs 16 residues. Germline V gene data show CDR1 as MNHEY and CDR2 as SVGAGI. The V end lost 2 bases, the J end lost 0 bases, and 11 bases lay between the germline ends. Generated by immunoSEQ multiplex PCR, the TCRdb table keeps only in-frame clones and is missing some. In the table there are approximately 58,000 clones, approximately 75% of which are singletons. The data derive from a study of OX40 agonist ivuxolimab in advanced cancers. The sequenced sample was CD4+ or CD8+ T cells sorted from blood, obtained in a trial of the OX40 agonist ivuxolimab. The gene calls are TRBV6-5 and TRBJ2-1; TRBD1 might be the D (5 bases). The TCR was taken from an adult with an advanced solid tumor such as melanoma, head and neck, liver or kidney cancer. This CDR3 is CASSYAKGISYNEQFF. The CDR3 region has the DNA TGTGCCAGCAGTTACGCCAAGGGGATCTCCTACAATGAGCAGTTCTTC.